This is a list of T cell receptor beta chains from one sample in a study of control samples from healthy donors and cancer patients. TCRdb's copy holds only in-frame clones and misses some; the assay was immunoSEQ multiplex PCR. In the table there are tens of thousands of clones, roughly 91% of which are singletons. Sequencing was carried out using PBMCs. The receptors originated from a middle-aged man with lung cancer. Both conserved end residues are part of each CDR3. D genes are given only for firm matches. Only some rows state a clone size, as once, few, many or a class for expanded clones.

TRBJ1-4 TRBD1 TRBV2 . TGTGCCAGCAGGCCGGGACAGGGAGTTGTGTCGACTAATGAAAAACTGTTTTTT CASRPGQGVVSTNEKLFF
TRBJ2-6 . TRBV12-3/TRBV12-4 . TGTGCCTCCCGGCCCGGGGCCAACGTCCTGACTTTC CASRPGANVLTF
TRBJ2-5 TRBD1 TRBV5-1 . TGCGCCAGCAGCCTAGGACAGGGGCAAGAGACCCAGTACTTC CASSLGQGQETQYF
TRBJ2-3 TRBD1 TRBV5-1 . TGCGCCAGCAGCCAACAGGGGGCTGACACAGATACGCAGTATTTT CASSQQGADTDTQYF
TRBJ2-3 TRBD2 TRBV5-1 . TGCGCCAGCAGCTTGAATCAGGCGGGGGGGCTTAACACAGATACGCAGTATTTT CASSLNQAGGLNTDTQYF
TRBJ1-6 TRBD1 TRBV13 . TGTGCCAGCAGCCTATTTCCCGGGACAGGTTATAATTCACCCCTCCACTTT CASSLFPGTGYNSPLHF
TRBJ1-5 . TRBV6-5 . TGTGCCAGCAGGGATAGCAATCAGCCCCAGCATTTT CASRDSNQPQHF
TRBJ1-1 . TRBV5-1 . TGCGCCAGCAGCTTGGCCAGAGGGTTTGATGTCACTGAAGCTTTCTTT CASSLARGFDVTEAFF
TRBJ1-1 . TRBV5-1 . TGCGCCAGCAGCTTGCCAGGAGGGACTGAAGCTTTCTTT CASSLPGGTEAFF
TRBJ2-7 . TRBV10-2 . TGCGCCAGCGCGTCCGGGGTATCCTACGAGCAGTACTTC CASASGVSYEQYF
TRBJ2-5 . TRBV6-2/TRBV6-3 . TGTGCCAGCAGTCCCTCGACCGGGCCGGGACAAGAGACCCAGTACTTC CASSPSTGPGQETQYF
TRBJ1-1 . TRBV5-1 . TGCGCCAGCAGCACCCAGCCCGGGAACACTGAAGCTTTCTTT CASSTQPGNTEAFF
TRBJ1-4 . TRBV7-2 . TGTGCCAGCAGCTTAGTCGGGTCAGGGGACAATGAAAAACTGTTTTTT CASSLVGSGDNEKLFF
TRBJ2-5 . TRBV5-1 once TGCGCCAGCAGCGCCGACAGTCGGTACCAAGAGACCCAGTACTTC CASSADSRYQETQYF
TRBJ1-2 TRBD1 TRBV6-5 . TGTGCCAGCGACAGGGACGGCTATGGCTACACCTTC CASDRDGYGYTF
TRBJ2-6 TRBD1 TRBV5-1 . TGCGCCAGCAACACCGGGACAGGGAGCTCTGGGGCCAACGTCCTGACTTTC CASNTGTGSSGANVLTF
TRBJ2-5 TRBD2 TRBV29-1 . TGCAGCGTAACTAGCGGGGCTCAAGAGACCCAGTACTTC CSVTSGAQETQYF
TRBJ2-7 TRBD1 TRBV7-3 . TGTGCCAGCGCTAAAACGGGGCAGGGGGCATACGAGCAGTACTTC CASAKTGQGAYEQYF
TRBJ2-5 . TRBV2 . TGTGCCAGCAGGCGACCGGACAGCCAAGAGACCCAGTACTTC CASRRPDSQETQYF
TRBJ2-2 . TRBV3-1/TRBV3-2 . TGTGCCAGCAGCCAAGGCGCCGGGGAGCTGTTTTTT CASSQGAGELFF
TRBJ2-3 TRBD2 TRBV5-1 . TGCGCCAGCAGCCCGACTAGCGGGGGGACAGATACGCAGTATTTT CASSPTSGGTDTQYF
TRBJ2-2 . TRBV7-2 . TGTGCCAGCAGCTTAAGACATCTGAACACCGGGGAGCTGTTTTTT CASSLRHLNTGELFF
TRBJ1-1 . TRBV5-1 . TGCGCCCTCGCCCCTGAAGCTTTCTTT CALAPEAFF
TRBJ2-1 . TRBV24-1 few TGTGCCACCAGTCCGGGGCACAGCTCCTCCTACAATGAGCAGTTCTTC CATSPGHSSSYNEQFF
TRBJ2-2 TRBD2 TRBV9 . TGTGCCCGCAGCGTAGGGCTAGCGGGGGGGTATGACACCGGGGAGCTGTTTTTT CARSVGLAGGYDTGELFF
TRBJ1-1 . TRBV9 . TGTGCCAGCAGCGTAGAACAGAACACTGAAGCTTTCTTT CASSVEQNTEAFF
TRBJ2-5 . TRBV6-2/TRBV6-3 . TGTGCCAGCAGTTACTCTCCAGGGCAAGAGACCCAGTACTTC CASSYSPGQETQYF
TRBJ2-7 . TRBV9 . TGTGCCAGCAGCGTAGATCCCACCACCTACGAGCAGTACTTC CASSVDPTTYEQYF
TRBJ2-7 TRBD2 TRBV24-1 . TGTGCCACCAGTGATGCAAAACTAGCGGGGGGAGCCTACGAGCAGTACTTC CATSDAKLAGGAYEQYF
TRBJ1-3 . TRBV7-3 . TGTGCCAGCAGCTCCTCAGGGGAGGCCTCTGGAAACACCATATATTTT CASSSSGEASGNTIYF
TRBJ2-2 . TRBV7-2 . TGTGCCAGCAGCTTATTAAACACCGGGGAGCTGTTTTTT CASSLLNTGELFF
TRBJ2-2 TRBD2 TRBV5-1 . TGCGCCAGCAGCCCCGGGACTAGCAGCACCGGGGAGCTGTTTTTT CASSPGTSSTGELFF
TRBJ1-5 . TRBV5-6 once TGTGCCAGCAGCTTGAGCGACAGGTTTAGCAATCAGCCCCAGCATTTT CASSLSDRFSNQPQHF
TRBJ2-5 . TRBV3-1/TRBV3-2 . TGTGCCAGCAGCCAAAGGGATGGCGAGACCCAGTACTTC CASSQRDGETQYF
TRBJ2-5 TRBD2 TRBV5-4 . TGTGCCAGCAGCTTGGCTAGCGGGGGAGGTGAGACCCAGTACTTC CASSLASGGGETQYF
TRBJ1-1 . TRBV5-1 . TGCGCCAGCAGCAAGGACAGTAATCTTTTAGCTTTCTTT CASSKDSNLLAFF
TRBJ2-3 TRBD2 TRBV6-2/TRBV6-3 . TGTGCCAGCAGTTACGGGCTTAGCGGGGTAATGGATACGCAGTATTTT CASSYGLSGVMDTQYF
TRBJ2-2 . TRBV7-2 . TGTGCCAGCAGCTTAAATGGCCGGACAGTCACCGGGGAGCTGTTTTTT CASSLNGRTVTGELFF
TRBJ2-5 . TRBV6-5 . TGTGCCAGCAGACCCAATTACAGGGTCCAAGAGACCCAGTACTTC CASRPNYRVQETQYF